This T cell receptor beta chain originates from a study of CD8 T cells in ankylosing spondylitis (dated by TCRdb to the late 2010s). The study in broad terms: To find TCR variants linked to disease, the study profiled T cell receptor beta repertoires in ankylosing spondylitis patients and healthy donors. The full study cohort was made up of roughly 25 ankylosing spondylitis patients and 108 healthy donors. Peripheral blood samples were taken, and synovial fluid was additionally collected from ankylosing spondylitis patients.

Concerning this clonotype itself: The specificity of this receptor is unknown. The record has no base qualities; no much larger clone is one base away.

Findings and caveats that apply to the study as a whole: Some of the motif variants had been reported before in the synovial fluid and blood of reactive arthritis patients, a finding that suggests common disease-initiation mechanisms. According to the report, matched synovial fluid samples from ankylosing spondylitis patients were significantly enriched for the disease-linked clones. In peripheral blood, the disease-linked clones were found at relatively low frequencies and had a CD8+ phenotype. Blood from ankylosing spondylitis patients appeared to be characterized by a TCR beta motif made up of seven or eight highly homologous amino acid variants.

V drops 6 bases and J drops 0 bases, leaving 14 bases in between. Taken from cysteine to phenylalanine, the CDR3 has 16 residues. The retained sequence is limited to the CDR3, 48 bases, with the frame set at the first base. The listed sequencing device is Illumina HiSeq 2500. Quantitative 5'-RACE with molecular barcodes was the method used to prepare the TCR beta libraries. On the authors' methods: Disease-linked TCR variants were identified with a new computational method built on a probabilistic model of VDJ rearrangement. The public reads were reanalyzed by TCRdb: fastp trimming at Q25, MiXCR alignment, in-frame beta chains only. Each entry merges the rows of one CDR3 protein and shows their most common DNA and genes. The V and J calls were determined by TCRdb, not by the authors. The table for this sample lists nearly 350,000 distinct CDR3 sequences; approximately 14% of them were counted only once. Together, the top ten hold about 1% of the sample.

The source material was blood, either unsorted or a sorted T cell fraction (not recorded which). The chain uses TRBV12-3 or TRBV12-4 and TRBJ2-2; perhaps TRBD1 is the D gene, with 5 bases matching. This clonotype was sampled from a male donor with ankylosing spondylitis or in good health (not recorded which). The DNA is as follows: TGTGCCAGCAGCCCCCCGACAGTCGCGAACACCGGGGAGCTGTTTTTT. This gives the protein CASSPPTVANTGELFF.